The 15 T cell receptor beta chains below all came from one sample that was sequenced in a study of T cell responses to AZD1222 COVID-19 vaccine. The method was immunoSEQ multiplex PCR; TCRdb's version includes in-frame clones alone and lacks a portion of them. This sample has some 190,000 clones, with 92% found just once. The starting material was peripheral blood, obtained 28 days after the second AZD1222 dose. The receptor set was obtained from an adult who received the AZD1222 COVID-19 vaccine.

V usage is TRBV6-6 and J usage is TRBJ1-1; TRBD1 might be the D (5 bases). The V and J ends lost 2 bases and 6 bases respectively, with 13 bases between them. The CDR3 extends over 14 amino acids. Germline CDR1 is MNHNY and CDR2 is SVGAGI (reference sequence). CDR3: CASSYGGSKAEAFF. In DNA form, the CDR3 reads TGTGCCAGCAGTTACGGGGGGTCTAAGGCTGAAGCTTTCTTT.

The table lists this clone with a count of one. The DNA for the CDR3 is TGTGCCAGCAGCTTAGATTACAGGGGGCTTACCTACGAGCAGTACTTC. Protein: CASSLDYRGLTYEQYF. The rearrangement links TRBV7-2 to TRBJ2-7, with 9 bases fitting TRBD1. Germline CDR1 SGHTA, CDR2 FQGNSA. The CDR3 is 16 residues long. The V gene end was trimmed by 1 base and the J gene end by 2 bases; junction bases not matched to a gene: 6. Variable domain in full (rest from reference TRBV7-2 and TRBJ2-7): GAGVSQSPSNKVTEKGKDVELRCDPISGHTALYWYRQSLGQGLEFLIYFQGNSAPDKSGLPSDRFSAERTGGSVSTLTIQRTQQEDSAVYLCASSLDYRGLTYEQYFGPGTRLTVT.

In nucleotides, the CDR3 is TGTGCCAGCAGTGACTTACAGGGGGGATCAGCTTTCTTT. Translation gives CASSDLQGGSAFF. V usage is TRBV2 and J usage is TRBJ1-1, with 8 bases lining up with TRBD1. The V segment lost 3 bases and the J segment 10 bases; nucleotides outside the gene matches: 7. Germline V gives CDR1 SNHLY, CDR2 FYNNEI. The CDR3 length is 13 residues.

This clone appeared once. This chain uses TRBV6-5 with TRBJ1-5; D call uncertain. CDR1 is MNHEY, CDR2 SVGAGI, per germline. The CDR3 contains 14 residues. The V end lost 2 bases, the J end lost 6 bases, and 11 bases lay between the germline ends. DNA of the CDR3: TGTGCCAGCAGTTACGGAGGGCGGGCTCAGCCCCAGCATTTT. Amino acid sequence: CASSYGGRAQPQHF.

This clone was found a few times. This sequence joins TRBV5-4 and TRBJ2-2, with TRBD2 as a possible D gene (6 bases). From germline, CDR1 is SGHNT and CDR2 YYREEE (reference sequence). The ends were cut back, 3 bases at V and 7 bases at J, with 13 bases in the middle. This CDR3 is built from 14 residues. The CDR3 DNA reads as TGTGCCAGCAGCTCGGCCGGGGGAAGCGGGGAGCTGTTTTTT. Residues: CASSSAGGSGELFF.

The genes are TRBV6-1 and TRBJ2-1; D call uncertain. The ends were cut back, 2 bases at V and 7 bases at J, with 3 bases in the middle. The germline gives CDR1 MNHNS, CDR2 SASEGT. CDR3 length: 11 amino acids. CDR3 DNA sequence: TGTGCCAGCAGTGAACGAAATGAGCAGTTCTTC. Protein sequence: CASSERNEQFF.

The chain combines TRBV28 with TRBJ1-2; the D is unclear. Deletions cut 8 bases from V and 5 bases from J, with 9 bases between. The CDR3 spans 11 residues. Germline CDR1 is MDHEN and CDR2 is SYDVKM. CDR3 protein: CASSERYGYTF. CDR3 DNA sequence: TGTGCCAGCTCGGAGCGGTATGGCTACACCTTC.

The CDR3 loop reads CASSLQGNNQPQHF. CDR3 bases: TGTGCCAGTAGTTTACAGGGGAACAATCAGCCCCAGCATTTT. The chain has TRBV19 and TRBJ1-5; 7 nucleotides align to TRBD1. Trimming at V came to 5 bases and at J to 3 bases, leaving 4 bases not matched to a gene. The CDR3 is made up of 14 amino acids. Germline V gene data show CDR1 as LNHDA and CDR2 as SQIVND (reference sequence).

The chain is built from TRBV19 and TRBJ2-5; D tentatively reads TRBD1 or TRBD2 (5 bases each). Germline CDR1 and CDR2: LNHDA and SQIVND (reference sequence). The V and J ends lost 6 bases and 4 bases respectively, with 18 bases between them. The CDR3 length is 15 residues. The CDR3 nucleotides are TGTGCCAGTAGGGAAACCGGGACCCCTGGAGAGACCCAGTACTTC. Its translation is CASRETGTPGETQYF.

The chain couples TRBV30 to TRBJ1-2; D not certain. This CDR3 is built from 14 residues. CDR1 GTSNPN and CDR2 SVGIG come from the germline V gene (reference sequence). Trimming removed 1 base from V and 13 bases from J, with 22 bases in between. CDR3 loop: CAWSGFEASLGCTF. CDR3 DNA sequence: TGTGCCTGGAGTGGTTTCGAGGCCTCGCTCGGGTGCACCTTC.

The DNA of the CDR3 is TGCGCCAGCAGGTCCGGGACAGGGGTCCTTCGAGAGACCCAGTACTTC. Protein product: CASRSGTGVLRETQYF. The rearrangement uses TRBV5-1 and TRBJ2-5, with TRBD1 matching 10 bases. Germline CDR1 and CDR2: SGHRS and YFSETQ. V lost 5 bases to trimming and J lost 4 bases; unmatched junction nucleotides: 11. The CDR3 has 16 amino acids.

The gene calls are TRBV6-2 or TRBV6-3 and TRBJ2-7; the match to TRBD2 covers 13 bases. Germline CDR1 and CDR2: MNHEY and SVGEGT. The CDR3 spans 18 residues. The V segment lost 2 bases and the J segment 0 bases; nucleotides outside the gene matches: 7. Here the CDR3 reads CASSYDTSGRGSSYEQYF. As DNA, the CDR3 is TGTGCCAGCAGTTACGATACTAGCGGGAGGGGGAGCTCCTACGAGCAGTACTTC.

The J gene is TRBJ1-2, the V gene TRBV2; possibly TRBD1 for D (5 bases). The CDR3 spans 14 residues. Germline V CDR1 and CDR2: SNHLY, FYNNEI. V lost 3 bases and J 7 bases, leaving 15 bases between the germline ends. The CDR3 DNA reads as TGTGCCAGCAGTGACCTTCGGGGGACGGGTGGCTACACCTTC. Protein product: CASSDLRGTGGYTF.

The chain links TRBV7-8 to TRBJ2-3; 10 nucleotides line up with TRBD2. V was clipped by 0 bases and J by 2 bases; unmatched bases: 5. The CDR3 is made up of 17 amino acids. Germline values: CDR1 SGHVS, CDR2 FQNEAQ. The CDR3 region has the DNA TGTGCCAGCAGCTTAGCCCCTAGCGGGAGAGTCACAGATACGCAGTATTTT. Protein sequence: CASSLAPSGRVTDTQYF.

The chain is built from TRBV5-1 and TRBJ2-7, with a tentative D call TRBD1 (6 bases). The CDR3 totals 14 residues. V shed 6 bases and J shed 5 bases, with 18 bases lying between them. CDR1 and CDR2 (germline): SGHRS, YFSETQ. CDR3 protein: CASTWGPASNEQYF. CDR3 nucleotide sequence: TGCGCCAGCACATGGGGGCCGGCGTCCAACGAGCAGTACTTC.